This entry lists 20 T cell receptor beta chains sequenced from one sample in a study of graft-versus-host responses after intestinal transplantation. Assay used: immunoSEQ multiplex PCR; TCRdb lists only in-frame clones, some missing. The top ten hold approximately 0.064% of the sample, which has 85,000 to 100,000 clones, 92% seen once. Antigens of these TCRs are unknown. This material consisted of unstimulated CD8+ T cells sorted from spleen or lymph node cells, taken before transplant. These receptors originate from a human donor who was the organ donor for an intestinal transplant.

The chain recombines TRBV15 with TRBJ2-5; 8 bases map to TRBD2. The CDR3 totals 17 residues. V trimming: 4 bases; J trimming: 3 bases; junction bases outside the gene matches: 13. Looked up from germline, CDR1 is LNHNV and CDR2 is YYDKDF (reference sequence). This CDR3 is CATSKHRAGADEETQYF. CDR3 sequence (DNA): TGTGCCACCAGCAAACATAGAGCGGGGGCCGACGAAGAGACCCAGTACTTC.

This chain joins TRBV25-1 and TRBJ2-5, with 7 bases that match TRBD2. From germline, CDR1 is MGHDK and CDR2 SYGVNS. Trimming removed 0 bases from V and 5 bases from J; junction bases left unmatched: 9. CDR3 length: 16 amino acids. The CDR3 here is CASSEYKGEGWETQYF. As DNA, the CDR3 is TGTGCCAGCAGTGAATATAAAGGGGAGGGGTGGGAGACCCAGTACTTC.

The chain recombines TRBV2 with TRBJ1-1; 8 nucleotides align to TRBD1. Trimming took 6 bases from V and 4 from J; bases not matched to a gene: 13. The CDR3 runs to 16 residues. The germline V gene has CDR1 SNHLY and CDR2 FYNNEI. The CDR3 DNA reads as TGTGCCAGCAGGGAATACGAGGGACAGGCAAGCACTGAAGCTTTCTTT. Encoded protein: CASREYEGQASTEAFF.

This chain joins TRBV9 and TRBJ2-7; TRBD2 matches at 13 bases. The length of the CDR3 is 14 residues. Per germline, CDR1 SGDLS and CDR2 YYNGEE. With V trimmed by 4 bases and J by 7 bases, 5 bases remained unmatched. Here the CDR3 reads CASSPGLAGLEQYF. The CDR3 coding sequence is TGTGCCAGCAGCCCGGGACTAGCGGGGCTTGAGCAGTACTTC.

The J gene is TRBJ2-7, the V gene TRBV5-8, with TRBD1 as a possible D gene (6 bases). The CDR3 is 14 amino acids. Trimming shortened V by 2 bases and J by 2 bases, and 11 bases separated the two germline ends. Germline CDR1 is SGHTS and CDR2 is YDEGEE. The CDR3 loop reads CASSFRDTPYEQYF. The CDR3 DNA sequence: TGTGCCAGCAGCTTCCGGGACACCCCCTACGAGCAGTACTTC.

V gene TRBV9 combines with J gene TRBJ2-3, with 7 bases aligning to TRBD1. This CDR3 spans 16 amino acids. The germline gives CDR1 SGDLS, CDR2 YYNGEE. With 3 bases clipped from V and 0 bases from J, the junction kept 7 bases outside the gene matches. In DNA, the CDR3 is TGTGCCAGCAGCGAGGGGGACAGCCTAAGCACAGATACGCAGTATTTT. Translated: CASSEGDSLSTDTQYF.

A few counts support this clone. The CDR3 coding sequence is TGTGCCAGCAGCCCCCACGAGATAGCGCCGAGCTCCTACGAGCAGTACTTC. Translated, it gives CASSPHEIAPSSYEQYF. The chain is built from TRBV7-9 and TRBJ2-7; perhaps TRBD2 as D (5 bases). CDR1 is SEHNR and CDR2 is FQNEAQ in the germline V gene (reference sequence). This CDR3 has 17 amino acids. V was trimmed by 5 bases and J by 0 bases, leaving 20 bases between them.

This chain joins TRBV21-1 and TRBJ1-1; the table names TRBD1, a call not compared with the DNA. TRBV21-1 is marked as a pseudogene. This CDR3 comprises 18 residues. The CDR3 reads CASSKWSLESGRRTEAFF. CDR3 nucleotides: TGTGCCAGCAGCAAATGGTCTCTCGAGTCAGGCCGACGGACTGAAGCTTTCTTT.

The chain couples TRBV7-9 to TRBJ2-1; maybe TRBD1 (5 bases). Trimming removed 6 bases from V and 1 base from J, with 13 bases in between. Germline V CDR1 and CDR2: SEHNR, FQNEAQ (reference sequence). The CDR3 totals 15 residues. The CDR3 region is CASRKGWWSYNEQFF. Written as DNA, the CDR3 is TGTGCCAGCAGAAAGGGGTGGTGGTCCTACAATGAGCAGTTCTTC.

J is TRBJ2-5 and V is TRBV6-4; 9 positions agree with TRBD1. CDR1 is MRHNA and CDR2 is SNTAGT in the germline V gene. Trimming took 6 bases from V and 5 from J; bases not matched to a gene: 13. The CDR3 runs to 16 residues. The CDR3 loop is CASRSFDRGFEETQYF. In DNA, the CDR3 is TGTGCCAGCAGATCCTTCGACAGGGGGTTTGAGGAGACCCAGTACTTC.

V gene TRBV27 combines with J gene TRBJ2-7, with 8 positions matching TRBD2. V was pared by 8 bases and J by 7 bases, with 4 bases of the junction left unmatched. The CDR3 spans 11 residues. The V gene's germline CDR1 is MNHEY and CDR2 SMNVEV (reference sequence). Written as DNA, the CDR3 is TGTGCCAGCGGAACTAGCGGAGAGCAGTACTTC. It encodes CASGTSGEQYF.

The chain joins TRBV6-5 to TRBJ2-3, with TRBD2 as a possible D gene (6 bases). CDR3 length equals 16 residues. V dropped 3 bases and J dropped 5 bases, with 18 bases sitting between them. Germline CDR1 reads MNHEY; CDR2 reads SVGAGI. The CDR3 spells CASSYSREWRGDTQYF. CDR3 nucleotides: TGTGCCAGCAGTTATTCTCGGGAATGGAGGGGAGATACGCAGTATTTT.

The chain uses TRBV5-6 and TRBJ2-7, with D possibly being TRBD2 (5 bases). The V gene lost 5 bases and the J gene lost 3 bases, with 21 bases spanning the gap. There are 16 residues in the CDR3. Germline assignment: CDR1 SGHDT and CDR2 YYEEEE. The CDR3, as DNA: TGTGCCAGCAGTTGGGCGGGCTTTGGGAGAGTCTACGAGCAGTACTTC. Protein: CASSWAGFGRVYEQYF.

The J gene is TRBJ1-1, the V gene TRBV6-6, with 8 positions matching TRBD1. Trimming took 8 bases from V and 10 from J; bases not matched to a gene: 18. The germline V gene encodes CDR1 MNHNY and CDR2 SVGAGI (reference sequence). The CDR3 totals 15 residues. In nucleotides, the CDR3 is TGTGCCAGCCCCCCTAATATGGACAGGGCCCTTGGAGCTTTCTTT. The encoded protein is CASPPNMDRALGAFF.

This rearrangement joins TRBV27 to TRBJ2-1; D might be TRBD2 (5 bases). CDR1 MNHEY and CDR2 SMNVEV come from the germline V gene (reference sequence). The CDR3 is made up of 13 amino acids. The V end lost 6 bases, the J end lost 7 bases, and 13 bases lay between the germline ends. CDR3: CASSTGRRNEQFF. The CDR3 nucleotides are TGTGCCAGCAGCACTGGACGGAGGAATGAGCAGTTCTTC.

The chain combines TRBV10-2 with TRBJ1-3, with D possibly being TRBD1 (5 bases). The CDR3 runs to 14 residues. V was shortened by 5 bases and J by 2 bases, with 10 bases between the two germline ends. The V gene's germline CDR1 is WSHSY and CDR2 SAAADI. CDR3 bases: TGCGCCAGCAGTCGCCGGGGGACTGGAAACACCATATATTTT. Translated: CASSRRGTGNTIYF.

With respect to this clone: Other DNA variants within this sample encode the same CDR3. The genes are TRBV7-9 and TRBJ1-2, with 7 bases fitting TRBD1. Germline V lookup: CDR1 SEHNR, CDR2 FQNEAQ (reference sequence). The CDR3 extends over 13 amino acids. Germline trimming cut 5 bases from V and 5 bases from J; bases unmatched to any gene: 5. The CDR3 region is CASSLGQTYGYTF. The DNA for the CDR3 is TGTGCCAGCAGCCTGGGACAGACTTATGGCTACACCTTC.

The genes are TRBV11-2 and TRBJ2-1, with a weak D call TRBD1 (6 bases). Germline lookup yields CDR1 SGHAT and CDR2 FQNNGV. CDR3 length: 14 residues. Trimming cost V 1 base and J 6 bases, with 10 bases left between them. The CDR3 is CASSLVGASNEQFF. CDR3 DNA sequence: TGTGCCAGCAGCTTAGTGGGGGCTTCCAATGAGCAGTTCTTC.

The chain combines TRBV28 with TRBJ1-5, with no clear D. Germline V CDR1 and CDR2: MDHEN, SYDVKM. Trimming cost V 8 bases and J 0 bases, with 14 bases left between them. There are 15 residues in the CDR3. CDR3 sequence reads: CASRKQIYSNQPQHF. CDR3 nucleotides: TGTGCCAGCCGAAAACAGATCTATAGCAATCAGCCCCAGCATTTT. The whole variable domain, remainder taken from reference TRBV28 and TRBJ1-5, is DVKVTQSSRYLVKRTGEKVFLECVQDMDHENMFWYRQDPGLGLRLIYFSYDVKMKEKGDIPEGYSVSREKKERFSLILESASTNQTSMYLCASRKQIYSNQPQHFGDGTRLSIL.

This sequence joins TRBV12-5 and TRBJ2-3, with 13 bases lining up with TRBD2. Looked up from germline, CDR1 is LGHNT and CDR2 is FRNRAP. J gave up 1 base and V 6 bases, and 10 bases lay outside the gene matches. The length of the CDR3 is 18 residues. The CDR3 DNA reads TGTGCTAGTGGACAAAGGACTAGCGGGAGCGGGGGCACAGATACGCAGTATTTT. It is translated as CASGQRTSGSGGTDTQYF.